This T cell receptor (beta chain) stems from a study of blood T cells in healthy people across ages. Together with a sample-barcoded 5' primer, a J-beta primer mix was included in a second PCR lasting about 7 to 11 cycles. In TCRdb, the 5' RACE reads were re-called with MiXCR into one record per CDR3 protein. The sample lists some 900,000 distinct CDR3 sequences, under 30% occurring once. CDR3 length: 14 residues. Trimming removed 3 bases from V and 2 bases from J; junction bases left unmatched: 3. From germline, CDR1 is KGHSH and CDR2 LQKENI. This rearrangement joins TRBV18 to TRBJ1-2; 7 bases are shared with TRBD1. This clonotype was obtained from a woman of 80 years or more in good health. Sequenced input: blood. CDR3 amino acids: CASSPLQGNYGYTF. CDR3 DNA: TGTGCCAGCTCACCCCTACAGGGGAACTATGGCTACACCTTC.